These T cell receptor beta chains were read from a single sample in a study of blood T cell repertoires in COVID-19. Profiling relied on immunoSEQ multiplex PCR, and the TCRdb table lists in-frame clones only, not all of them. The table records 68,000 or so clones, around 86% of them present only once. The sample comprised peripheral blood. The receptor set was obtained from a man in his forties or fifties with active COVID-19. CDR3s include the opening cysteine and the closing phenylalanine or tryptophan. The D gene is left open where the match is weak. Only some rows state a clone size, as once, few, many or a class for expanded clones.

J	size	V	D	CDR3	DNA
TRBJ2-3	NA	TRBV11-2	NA	CASSERTDSTDTQYF	TGTGCCAGCAGCGAGCGGACAGACAGCACAGATACGCAGTATTTT
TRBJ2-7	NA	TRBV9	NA	CANSVDGTRGYEQYF	TGTGCCAACAGCGTCGACGGTACCCGGGGCTACGAGCAGTACTTC
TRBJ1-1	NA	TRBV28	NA	CASSLIPGVTEAFF	TGTGCCAGCAGTTTAATCCCCGGGGTCACTGAAGCTTTCTTT
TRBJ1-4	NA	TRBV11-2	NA	CASSLFGQNEKLFF	TGTGCCAGCAGCTTATTCGGACAGAATGAAAAACTGTTTTTT
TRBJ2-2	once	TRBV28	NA	CASSTTGSTGELFF	TGTGCCAGCAGTACCACAGGGTCCACCGGGGAGCTGTTTTTT
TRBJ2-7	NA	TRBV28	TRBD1	CASSLDREEQYF	TGTGCCAGCAGTCTCGACAGGGAAGAGCAGTACTTC
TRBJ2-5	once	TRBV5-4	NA	CASSLRGLGPETQYF	TGTGCCAGCAGCTTGCGAGGCTTAGGCCCAGAGACCCAGTACTTC
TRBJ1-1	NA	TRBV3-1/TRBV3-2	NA	CASSQEFRGTEAFF	TGTGCCAGCAGCCAAGAGTTTAGGGGGACTGAAGCTTTCTTT
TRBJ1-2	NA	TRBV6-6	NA	CASTKTDYGYTF	TGTGCCAGCACCAAGACAGACTATGGCTACACCTTC
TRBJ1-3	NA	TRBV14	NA	CASSRGTPGNTIYF	TGTGCCAGCAGCAGGGGAACCCCCGGGAACACCATATATTTT
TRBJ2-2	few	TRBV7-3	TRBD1	CASSPPTGGRGELFF	TGTGCCAGCAGCCCGCCAACAGGGGGTCGCGGGGAGCTGTTTTTT
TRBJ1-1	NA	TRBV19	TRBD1	CASMAGQGRGTNTEAFF	TGTGCCAGTATGGCAGGACAGGGCCGGGGGACGAACACTGAAGCTTTCTTT
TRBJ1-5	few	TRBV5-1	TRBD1	CASSLGQGANQPQHF	TGCGCCAGCAGCTTGGGACAGGGGGCGAATCAGCCCCAGCATTTT
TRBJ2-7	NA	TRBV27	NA	CASSPGLAGYGQYF	TGTGCCAGCAGTCCTGGACTGGCGGGGTACGGGCAGTACTTC
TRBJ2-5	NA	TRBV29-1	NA	CSVTGTIGETQYF	TGCAGCGTTACCGGGACAATTGGGGAGACCCAGTACTTC
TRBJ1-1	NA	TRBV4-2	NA	CASSPEPGDTEAFF	TGTGCCAGCAGCCCGGAGCCCGGGGACACTGAAGCTTTCTTT
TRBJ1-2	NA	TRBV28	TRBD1	CASSSPFTGGGSRYTF	TGTGCCAGCAGTTCCCCTTTTACAGGGGGCGGATCTAGGTACACCTTC